The clone carrying this TCR beta chain has ten or more counts. What it recognizes is unknown. In TCRdb, the 5' RACE reads were re-called with MiXCR into one record per CDR3 protein. The repertoire has about 220,000 distinct CDR3 sequences, about 11% of them found once; the top ten carry 21%. This CDR3 has 15 residues. Deletions cut 3 bases from V and 7 bases from J, with 13 bases between. These data originate in a study of CD8 T cells in ankylosing spondylitis. Overall study results and limits: Under 10 highly homologous variants formed a TCR beta motif that appeared characteristic of ankylosing spondylitis blood. Disease-linked clones had a CD8+ phenotype and relatively low frequency in peripheral blood.

This sequence joins TRBV12-3 or TRBV12-4 and TRBJ1-6; TRBD1 might be the D (6 bases). The sample taken for sequencing was blood, either unsorted or a sorted T cell fraction (not recorded which). This TCR was sampled from a male donor with ankylosing spondylitis or in good health (not recorded which). CDR3 residues: CASSFAGALNSPLHF. In nucleotides, the CDR3 is TGTGCCAGCAGTTTTGCAGGGGCATTGAATTCACCCCTCCACTTT.